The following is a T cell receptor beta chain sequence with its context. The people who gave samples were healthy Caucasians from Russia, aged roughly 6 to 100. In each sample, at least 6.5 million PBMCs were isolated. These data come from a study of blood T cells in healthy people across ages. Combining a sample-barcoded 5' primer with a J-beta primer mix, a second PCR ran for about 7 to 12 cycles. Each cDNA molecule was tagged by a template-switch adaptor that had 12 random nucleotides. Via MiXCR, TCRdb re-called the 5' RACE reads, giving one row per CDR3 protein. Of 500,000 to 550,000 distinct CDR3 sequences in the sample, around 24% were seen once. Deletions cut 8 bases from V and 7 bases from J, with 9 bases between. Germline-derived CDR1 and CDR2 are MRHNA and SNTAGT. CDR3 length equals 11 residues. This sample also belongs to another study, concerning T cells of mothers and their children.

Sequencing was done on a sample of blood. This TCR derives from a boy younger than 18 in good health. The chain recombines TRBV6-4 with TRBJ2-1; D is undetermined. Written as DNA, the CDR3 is TGTGCCAGCGGAAAGCTTAATGAGCAGTTCTTC. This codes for CASGKLNEQFF.